The sequence of this T cell receptor beta chain was determined in a study of T-cell reconstitution after alpha-beta-depleted transplantation in children. The study, taken as a whole, reports: In some patients, recipient T cells and intrathymic progenitors surviving conditioning explained high day-60 diversity. Among T cells one year after transplant, newly produced cells accounted for most counts and diversity.

Germline V CDR1 and CDR2: SQVTM, ANQGSEA. This CDR3 comprises 11 residues. The V gene lost 6 bases and the J gene lost 5 bases, with 9 bases spanning the gap. Unique molecular identifiers were built into the TCRbeta library. A single record per CDR3 protein comes from TCRdb applying MiXCR to the PCR reads. The sample gives around 960,000 distinct CDR3 sequences, around 30% of which show up once; around 30% is in the top ten. This clonotype was picked up a small number of times. Its antigen is not known. The specimen comprised PBMCs, mostly from graft donor cells, sampled 360 days after TCRalphabeta/CD19-depleted stem cell transplant. The clonotype comes from a boy younger than two who had a stem cell transplant for SCID, so the T cells may come from the graft donor. This sequence joins TRBV29-1 and TRBJ2-3; weak D call: TRBD2 (5 bases). The CDR3 sequence is CSVSREDTQYF. In DNA, the CDR3 is TGCAGCGTATCTCGGGAAGATACGCAGTATTTT.